The 25 T cell receptor beta chains in this list originate from one sample, sequenced in a study of T cells in localized non-small cell lung cancer. Method: immunoSEQ multiplex PCR; TCRdb's copy keeps in-frame clones and lacks some. The sample consists of around 30,000 clones, roughly 80% of them appearing once. The sample consisted of peripheral blood, taken before any cancer treatment. The source is an older male donor with stage II squamous cell lung carcinoma.

This chain uses TRBV5-5 with TRBJ2-7; no reliable D call. The germline gives CDR1 SGHKS, CDR2 YYEKEE (reference sequence). V lost 6 bases to trimming and J lost 6 bases, with 13 bases between them. The CDR3 loop spans 12 amino acids. The CDR3 loop is CASNRKVGEQYF. The DNA for the CDR3 is TGTGCCAGCAACCGGAAGGTGGGCGAGCAGTACTTC. The full variable domain, completed using reference TRBV5-5 and TRBJ2-7, is DAGVTQSPTHLIKTRGQQVTLRCSPISGHKSVSWYQQVLGQGPQFIFQYYEKEERGRGNFPDRFSARQFPNYSSELNVNALLLGDSALYLCASNRKVGEQYFGPGTRLTVT.

The genes are TRBV30 and TRBJ2-3; 12 nucleotides match TRBD2. The germline gives CDR1 GTSNPN, CDR2 SVGIG (reference sequence). The V gene end was trimmed by 7 bases and the J gene end by 0 bases; junction bases not matched to a gene: 5. The CDR3 is made up of 15 amino acids. CDR3 sequence (DNA): TGTGCCTCCACCGGGACTAGCGGGAGCACAGATACGCAGTATTTT. This translates into CASTGTSGSTDTQYF.

The chain links TRBV6-5 to TRBJ1-5; D gene uncertain. V was trimmed by 0 bases and J by 1 base, leaving 4 bases between them. The CDR3 extends over 14 amino acids. Germline-derived CDR1 and CDR2 are MNHEY and SVGAGI. CDR3 nucleotide sequence: TGTGCCAGCAGTTACTCCCGGAGCAATCAGCCCCAGCATTTT. The encoded protein is CASSYSRSNQPQHF.

This rearrangement joins TRBV7-3 to TRBJ1-1, with a weak D call TRBD1 (5 bases). Germline CDR1 is SGHTA and CDR2 is FQGTGA. The germline V and J ends were trimmed by 5 bases and 1 base, with 11 bases remaining between them. This CDR3 has 14 residues. The CDR3 region is CASSEGTGNTEAFF. The DNA of the CDR3 is TGTGCCAGCAGCGAGGGAACAGGGAACACTGAAGCTTTCTTT.

The chain is built from TRBV6-5 and TRBJ2-7; weak D call: TRBD2 (6 bases). This CDR3 has 13 amino acids. Per germline, CDR1 MNHEY and CDR2 SVGAGI. Between the trimmed V and J ends, which lost 5 bases and 3 bases, there was a span of 11 bases. In nucleotides, the CDR3 is TGTGCCAGCAGTGATCCGGGGGTCTACGAGCAGTACTTC. Encoded protein: CASSDPGVYEQYF.

This clone was seen once. The chain combines TRBV6-1 with TRBJ1-4; D might be TRBD1 (5 bases). The germline V gene encodes CDR1 MNHNS and CDR2 SASEGT. The CDR3 has 14 residues. The V and J ends lost 4 bases and 5 bases respectively, with 11 bases between them. CDR3 protein: CASSVRGQNEKLFF. CDR3 in DNA: TGTGCCAGCAGTGTTAGGGGCCAAAATGAAAAACTGTTTTTT.

J is TRBJ2-6 and V is TRBV5-4; 7 bases match TRBD1. Per germline, CDR1 SGHNT and CDR2 YYREEE (reference sequence). CDR3 length equals 17 residues. The V gene end was trimmed by 4 bases and the J gene end by 0 bases; junction bases not matched to a gene: 7. The CDR3 coding sequence is TGTGCCAGCAGCGCCGGACAGGCCCTCTCTGGGGCCAACGTCCTGACTTTC. This translates into CASSAGQALSGANVLTF.

This chain uses TRBV6-5 with TRBJ2-7; D is undetermined. V lost 2 bases and J lost 3, with 11 bases in between. Germline V gene data show CDR1 as MNHEY and CDR2 as SVGAGI. The CDR3 runs 14 residues. The CDR3 DNA reads TGTGCCAGCAGTTACCTTCGGCAAGGCTACGAGCAGTACTTC. It translates to CASSYLRQGYEQYF.

The gene calls are TRBV18 and TRBJ2-3; 9 bases are a match to TRBD2. The CDR3 covers 16 residues. Germline V gene lookup returns CDR1 KGHSH and CDR2 LQKENI. The ends lost 1 base at V and 4 bases at J; junction bases unmatched: 6. Here the CDR3 reads CASSPLAGGQSDTQYF. DNA for the CDR3: TGTGCCAGCTCACCACTTGCGGGGGGGCAGTCAGATACGCAGTATTTT.

The rearrangement links TRBV6-1 to TRBJ2-7, with D maybe TRBD2 (5 bases). The CDR3 spans 14 residues. Trimming removed 7 bases at V and 3 bases at J, with 16 bases between. Germline values: CDR1 MNHNS, CDR2 SASEGT. In DNA form, the CDR3 reads TGTGCCAGCATCCACGGCGGGCCGATCTACGAGCAGTACTTC. Translated: CASIHGGPIYEQYF.

The count of this clone is one. The chain joins TRBV7-2 to TRBJ2-7, with TRBD1 matching over 8 bases. The V and J ends lost 4 bases and 3 bases, in that order; junction bases with no gene match: 8. CDR3 length equals 15 residues. Germline V CDR1 and CDR2: SGHTA, FQGNSA. CDR3 DNA: TGTGCCAGCAGCTCGGCTGGGACAGGAAACTACGAGCAGTACTTC. Translated: CASSSAGTGNYEQYF.

The CDR3 protein is CASSEIGGLRKLFF. CDR3 coding DNA: TGTGCCAGCAGTGAAATCGGGGGTCTGCGGAAACTGTTTTTT. The chain couples TRBV6-1 to TRBJ1-4, with D perhaps TRBD1 (5 bases). This CDR3 has 14 amino acids. V was clipped by 2 bases and J by 11 bases, with 15 bases between them. The germline V gene has CDR1 MNHNS and CDR2 SASEGT.

On this clone: This CDR3 is missing its conserved last phenylalanine or tryptophan, likely due to a read error. It is unclear where the CDR3 begins or ends on the DNA, so no DNA is shown, and the CDR3 is as TCRdb lists it. The gene calls are TRBV5-1 and TRBJ1-3. Germline assignment: CDR1 SGHRS and CDR2 YFSETQ. The CDR3 region is 13 residues in length, termini included. This chain's CDR3 is CASSLGGLSRQID.

The chain carries TRBV7-9 and TRBJ1-3; D unresolved. CDR1 SEHNR and CDR2 FQNEAQ come from the germline V gene (reference sequence). The CDR3 runs to 14 residues. With 4 bases removed from V and 9 bases from J, the gap between germline ends came to 16 bases. The CDR3 DNA reads as TGTGCCAGCAGCTGGACGGAGTCGCGGGGCACCATATATTTT. Translation gives CASSWTESRGTIYF.

V is TRBV15 and J is TRBJ2-1; 10 bases are a match to TRBD2. The trim removed 6 bases at V and 9 bases at J, leaving 14 bases unmatched. Germline-derived CDR1 and CDR2 are LNHNV and YYDKDF (reference sequence). The CDR3 sequence is 16 residues long. CDR3 in DNA: TGTGCCACCAGTTCGGGGGCTAGCGGGAGATCAGTTGAGCAGTTCTTC. Amino acid sequence: CATSSGASGRSVEQFF.

There are a few counts of this clone. The rearrangement joins TRBV20-1 to TRBJ1-2; D not certain. This CDR3 has 11 amino acids. Germline V gene lookup returns CDR1 DFQATT and CDR2 SNEGSKA (reference sequence). Deletions cut 0 bases from V and 5 bases from J, with 4 bases between. As DNA, the CDR3 is TGCAGTGCTAGAGATCTATATGGCTACACCTTC. Translating gives CSARDLYGYTF.

The genes are TRBV7-9 and TRBJ1-2; the D gene is possibly TRBD1 (5 bases). The CDR3 is 13 amino acids. Germline-derived CDR1 and CDR2 are SEHNR and FQNEAQ (reference sequence). The V and J ends lost 5 bases and 7 bases respectively, with 14 bases between them. The CDR3 region is CASSDKGFSGYTF. The DNA of the CDR3 is TGTGCCAGCAGCGATAAGGGGTTCAGTGGCTACACCTTC.

J is TRBJ1-1 and V is TRBV6-5; 7 bases are a match to TRBD1. The CDR3 has 14 residues. Germline V gives CDR1 MNHEY, CDR2 SVGAGI. V was clipped by 5 bases and J by 7 bases; unmatched bases: 10. CDR3 nucleotides: TGTGCCAGCAGTGAGAGGTCCCGGGACAGTGAAGCTTTCTTT. Translation gives CASSERSRDSEAFF.

V gene TRBV6-5 combines with J gene TRBJ2-7; TRBD2 agrees at 8 bases. Unmatched junction bases numbered 6, after V lost 4 bases and J lost 4 bases. Germline values: CDR1 MNHEY, CDR2 SVGAGI. This CDR3 has 14 amino acids. The CDR3 region is CASSSGGAGYEQYF. As DNA, the CDR3 is TGTGCCAGCAGTTCCGGGGGGGCCGGATACGAGCAGTACTTC.

The chain uses TRBV7-2 and TRBJ2-1; TRBD2 aligns across 8 bases. The CDR3 is 17 amino acids. Trimming took 3 bases from V and 0 from J; bases not matched to a gene: 7. Germline CDR1 reads SGHTA; CDR2 reads FQGNSA. CDR3 sequence (DNA): TGTGCCAGCAGCTTCCGAGGGGGGACTAGCTCCTACAATGAGCAGTTCTTC. Amino acid sequence: CASSFRGGTSSYNEQFF.

V usage is TRBV6-5 and J usage is TRBJ1-4; the D gene is possibly TRBD1 (5 bases). This CDR3 has 14 residues. The V end lost 4 bases, the J end lost 5 bases, and 11 bases lay between the germline ends. Germline V gene sequence: CDR1 MNHEY, CDR2 SVGAGI. CDR3: CASSSGTANEKLFF. The CDR3 DNA follows: TGTGCCAGCAGTTCCGGGACGGCGAATGAAAAACTGTTTTTT.

The chain has TRBV10-2 and TRBJ2-7; D unclear. This CDR3 region has 13 residues. The V end was cut by 5 bases, the J end by 3 bases, with 11 bases between. Germline V lookup: CDR1 WSHSY, CDR2 SAAADI. As DNA, the CDR3 is TGCGCCAGCAGTACCCAGGAATTCTACGAGCAGTACTTC. Amino acid sequence: CASSTQEFYEQYF.

The gene calls are TRBV4-2 and TRBJ2-1; 7 bases match TRBD1. The ends lost 1 base at V and 8 bases at J; junction bases unmatched: 2. CDR3 length: 13 amino acids. Germline assignment: CDR1 LGHNA and CDR2 YNFKEQ. This CDR3 reads CASSQGQGDEQFF. CDR3 sequence (DNA): TGTGCCAGCAGCCAAGGGCAGGGGGATGAGCAGTTCTTC.

This sequence joins TRBV5-4 and TRBJ2-7; 7 positions match TRBD1. Germline V gene data show CDR1 as SGHNT and CDR2 as YYREEE (reference sequence). CDR3 size: 16 residues. The trim removed 4 bases at V and 5 bases at J, leaving 15 bases unmatched. CDR3 bases: TGTGCCAGCAGCCGCGGTGGGACAGCCGGCGTCCACGAGCAGTACTTC. This gives the protein CASSRGGTAGVHEQYF.

This clone was seen a handful of times. The chain employs TRBV7-8 and TRBJ2-7; D unresolved. The CDR3 sequence is 14 residues long. The germline V gene has CDR1 SGHVS and CDR2 FQNEAQ. Between the trimmed V and J ends, which lost 1 base and 2 bases, there was a span of 9 bases. CDR3 bases: TGTGCCAGCAGCTTAGTGGACGGAACCTACGAGCAGTACTTC. This sequence encodes CASSLVDGTYEQYF.